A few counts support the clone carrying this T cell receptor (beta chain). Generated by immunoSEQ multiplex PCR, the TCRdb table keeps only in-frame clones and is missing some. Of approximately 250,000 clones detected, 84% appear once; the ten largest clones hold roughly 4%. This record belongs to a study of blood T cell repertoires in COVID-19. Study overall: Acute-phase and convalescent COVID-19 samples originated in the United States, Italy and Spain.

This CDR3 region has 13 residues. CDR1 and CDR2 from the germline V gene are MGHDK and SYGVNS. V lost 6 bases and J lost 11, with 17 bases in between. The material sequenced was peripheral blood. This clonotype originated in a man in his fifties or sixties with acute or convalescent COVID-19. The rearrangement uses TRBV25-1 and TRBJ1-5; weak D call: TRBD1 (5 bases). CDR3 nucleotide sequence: TGTGCCAGCAGGGGGGGAATACAATCAGCCCAGCATTTT. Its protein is CASRGGIQSAQHF.